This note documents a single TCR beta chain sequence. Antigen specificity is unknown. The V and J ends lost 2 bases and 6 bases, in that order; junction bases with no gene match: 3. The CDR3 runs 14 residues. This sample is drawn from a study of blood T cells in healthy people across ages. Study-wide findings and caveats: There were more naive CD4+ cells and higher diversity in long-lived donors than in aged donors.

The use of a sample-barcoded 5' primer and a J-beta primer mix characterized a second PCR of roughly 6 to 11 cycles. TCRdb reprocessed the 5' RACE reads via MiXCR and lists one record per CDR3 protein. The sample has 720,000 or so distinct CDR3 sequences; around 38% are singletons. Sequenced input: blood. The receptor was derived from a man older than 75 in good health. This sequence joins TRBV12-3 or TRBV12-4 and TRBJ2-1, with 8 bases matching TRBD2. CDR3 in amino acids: CASSLSGGGNEQFF. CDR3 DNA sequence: TGTGCCAGCAGTTTATCGGGAGGGGGCAATGAGCAGTTCTTC.